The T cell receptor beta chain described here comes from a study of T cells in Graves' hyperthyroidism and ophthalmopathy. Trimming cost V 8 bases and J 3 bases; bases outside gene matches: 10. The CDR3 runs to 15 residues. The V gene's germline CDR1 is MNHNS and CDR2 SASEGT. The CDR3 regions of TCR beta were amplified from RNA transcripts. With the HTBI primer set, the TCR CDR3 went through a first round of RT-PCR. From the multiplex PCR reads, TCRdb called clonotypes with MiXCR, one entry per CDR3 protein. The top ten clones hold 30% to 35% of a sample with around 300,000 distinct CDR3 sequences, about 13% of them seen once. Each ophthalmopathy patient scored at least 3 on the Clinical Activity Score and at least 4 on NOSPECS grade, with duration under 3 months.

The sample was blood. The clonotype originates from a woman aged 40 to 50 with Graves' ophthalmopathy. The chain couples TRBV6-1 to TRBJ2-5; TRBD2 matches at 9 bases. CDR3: CASGDLAGRKETQYF. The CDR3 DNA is TGTGCCAGCGGAGACCTAGCGGGGCGGAAAGAGACCCAGTACTTC.